This TCR beta chain was sequenced in a study of blood T cell repertoires in COVID-19. The repertoire was sequenced with immunoSEQ multiplex PCR; TCRdb's copy has only in-frame clones and lacks some. The sample holds about 55,000 clones, about 90% seen once. Germline assignment: CDR1 LNHDA and CDR2 SQIVND (reference sequence). The V gene end was trimmed by 3 bases and the J gene end by 0 bases; junction bases not matched to a gene: 3. The CDR3 is made up of 15 amino acids. The source of this sequence is a man aged 45-65 years with active COVID-19. Specimen: peripheral blood. V and J are TRBV19 and TRBJ2-7, with TRBD1 identical over 9 bases. The CDR3 nucleotides read TGTGCCAGTAGTATTGGGGGACAGGGCTCCTACGAGCAGTACTTC. Protein: CASSIGGQGSYEQYF.